This T cell receptor beta chain stems from a study of blood T cell repertoires in COVID-19. In the study overall: Italy, Spain and the United States were the sources of the convalescent and acute COVID-19 samples.

The CDR3 has 13 residues. The germline V gene encodes CDR1 SGHTA and CDR2 FQGTGA. Between the trimmed V and J ends, which lost 1 base and 7 bases, there was a span of 10 bases. In the study's own analysis: Using reference gene primer amplification, nucleated cell counts were estimated. Produced via immunoSEQ multiplex PCR; TCRdb's table is partial and in-frame only. The V and J calls and clone size were taken over from that table, and D and trimming were inferred from the DNA. Among 170,000 or so clones listed, around 87% were seen once. Sequenced input: peripheral blood. The TCR comes from a man aged 35-49 years with active or convalescent COVID-19. This rearrangement joins TRBV7-3 to TRBJ1-2; D is unclear. CDR3 nucleotide sequence: TGTGCCAGCAGCTTAAATAGCGGTAGTGGCTACACCTTC. Protein: CASSLNSGSGYTF.